This is a list of T cell receptor beta chains from one sample in a study of PD-L1 blockade in urothelial cancer. The table came from immunoSEQ multiplex PCR; TCRdb's copy has only in-frame clones and leaves some out. The sample carries roughly 50,000 clones, around nine tenths recorded once. The sequencing here drew on PBMCs, taken around atezolizumab (anti-PD-L1) treatment. The receptors stem from a man in his 60s with urothelial cancer. The CDR3 runs from the conserved cysteine through the conserved F or W. D genes are given only for firm matches. Clone size appears in some rows only: once, few, many, or a class for an expanded clone.

>TRBJ2-7|few|TRBV4-1|TRBD1
TGCGCCAGCAGGAGGACAGGCGCCTACGAGCAGTACTTC
CASRRTGAYEQYF
>TRBJ1-6|once|TRBV11-2|TRBD1
TGTGCCAGCAGCTTCGACAGGGCCCTCCTCCACTTT
CASSFDRALLHF
>TRBJ2-2|NA|TRBV5-1|TRBD2
TGCGCCAGCAGCTTGGCGTCGGGACTACCTAAGAACACCGGGGAGCTGTTTTTT
CASSLASGLPKNTGELFF
>TRBJ2-1|NA|TRBV30|NA
TGTGCCTGGAGATTACAGATTTACAATGAGCAGTTCTTC
CAWRLQIYNEQFF
>TRBJ2-3|NA|TRBV18|TRBD1
TGTGCCAGCTCACCGATGACAGGGTCCGTCACAGATACGCAGTATTTT
CASSPMTGSVTDTQYF
>TRBJ1-6|NA|TRBV7-2|TRBD1
TGTGCCAGCAGACTTGACAGGGGAGGTAATTCACCCCTCCACTTT
CASRLDRGGNSPLHF
>TRBJ1-6|NA|TRBV28|NA
TGTGCCAGCAGTTTAGTGGACACCTTAAATTCACCCCTCCACTTT
CASSLVDTLNSPLHF
>TRBJ2-1|NA|TRBV2|NA
TGTGCCAGCAGTGAACTGTTTCCTACCTACAATGAGCAGTTCTTC
CASSELFPTYNEQFF
>TRBJ1-1|NA|TRBV19|NA
TGTGCCAGTAGACTTACGCAAGTTAACACTGAAGCTTTCTTT
CASRLTQVNTEAFF
>TRBJ1-5|NA|TRBV19|NA
TGTGCCAGTAAGGACAGATACAATCAGCCCCAGCATTTT
CASKDRYNQPQHF
>TRBJ2-5|NA|TRBV7-2|TRBD2
TGTGCCAGCAGCTTAGTGGCGGGGGACGAGACCCAGTACTTC
CASSLVAGDETQYF
>TRBJ2-4|once|TRBV5-6|TRBD1
TGTGCCAGCAGTTCCGACAGGGTCGAGAACATTCAGTACTTC
CASSSDRVENIQYF
>TRBJ1-2|NA|TRBV7-9|NA
TGCGCCAGCAGCCGAGAGCTGGACAGCTATGGCTACACCTTC
CASSRELDSYGYTF
>TRBJ2-2|NA|TRBV9|NA
TGTGCCAGCAGCGTAGGGGCTAGCTCGAACACCGGGGAGCTGTTTTTT
CASSVGASSNTGELFF
>TRBJ1-6|NA|TRBV7-5|NA
TGTGCCAGAAGCTTAGCGCTCGGGCCGACAGGGAGGCCCCTCCACTTT
CARSLALGPTGRPLHF
>TRBJ2-5|NA|TRBV7-9|TRBD2
TGTGCCAGCAGAGGCCCGGGACTAGGCCAAGAGACCCAGTACTTC
CASRGPGLGQETQYF
>TRBJ1-6|NA|TRBV10-3|TRBD1
TGTGCCATCAGTGAGACCCCCGGGACAGGGTGGGAAAATTCACCCCTCCACTTT
CAISETPGTGWENSPLHF
>TRBJ2-3|NA|TRBV5-1|NA
TGCGCCAGCAGCTTGGCACTGCAAACAGATACGCAGTATTTT
CASSLALQTDTQYF
>TRBJ2-2|few|TRBV19|TRBD1
TGTGCCAGTACTAGGGGGACAGTGAACACCGGGGAGCTGTTTTTT
CASTRGTVNTGELFF
>TRBJ2-7|NA|TRBV7-2|NA
TGTGCCAGCAGCTCCCTAGGGGGGGTCAGCTACGAGCAGTACTTC
CASSSLGGVSYEQYF
>TRBJ1-2|NA|TRBV5-4|TRBD1
TGTGCCAGCAGCTTGCAGGGGGTAAACTATGGCTACACCTTC
CASSLQGVNYGYTF
>TRBJ1-1|NA|TRBV19|TRBD1
TGTGCCAGTAGTACAACAGGGGGGTGGACTGAAGCTTTCTTT
CASSTTGGWTEAFF
>TRBJ1-2|NA|TRBV11-2|NA
TGTGCCAGCAGCCCAAACTCCCAGTGGCCGGGGGGCTACACCTTC
CASSPNSQWPGGYTF
>TRBJ1-5|NA|TRBV28|TRBD1
TGTGCCAGCATCAAACCGGGACAGGGGAGCAATCAGCCCCAGCATTTT
CASIKPGQGSNQPQHF
>TRBJ1-1|NA|TRBV5-1|NA
TGCGCCAGCAGTCGAGAAGTCGGAAGGAGTCCGAGGACTGAAGCTTTCTTT
CASSREVGRSPRTEAFF
>TRBJ2-3|NA|TRBV5-1|NA
TGCGCCAGCAGCTTGGGTGGACAGAGCACAGATACGCAGTATTTT
CASSLGGQSTDTQYF
>TRBJ2-1|NA|TRBV30|TRBD2
TGTGCCTGGAGTCGCGGGACTAGTGTCTACAATGAGCAGTTCTTC
CAWSRGTSVYNEQFF
>TRBJ2-7|NA|TRBV11-3|TRBD1
TGTGCCAGCAGCCCAGACAGGGTTAGGGACGAGCAGTACTTC
CASSPDRVRDEQYF
>TRBJ2-1|NA|TRBV9|NA
TGTGCCAGCAGCGTAGCACAAACCTACAATGAGCAGTTCTTC
CASSVAQTYNEQFF
>TRBJ2-2|NA|TRBV7-3|NA
TGTGCCAGCAGCTCCCAACCCCGGACCGGGGAGCTGTTTTTT
CASSSQPRTGELFF
>TRBJ1-1|NA|TRBV27|TRBD1
TGTGCCAGCAGACGGACAGGGATTATGAACACTGAAGCTTTCTTT
CASRRTGIMNTEAFF
>TRBJ1-2|NA|TRBV11-3|NA
TGTGCCAGCAGCTTAGGTTCGAGCCGGGGGGATGGCTACACCTTC
CASSLGSSRGDGYTF
>TRBJ2-7|NA|TRBV7-9|TRBD1
TGTGCCAGCAGCATCCGGGACAGGGTCAACGAGCAGTACTTC
CASSIRDRVNEQYF
>TRBJ2-3|NA|TRBV6-1|NA
TGTGCCACCTGCCCGGGGGGGACAGGGAGAGATACGCAGTATTTT
CATCPGGTGRDTQYF
>TRBJ1-5|NA|TRBV2|NA
TGTGCCAGCAGTGAAAGCCGGGGTCTAACTCAGCCCCAGCATTTT
CASSESRGLTQPQHF
>TRBJ1-4|NA|TRBV29-1|NA
TGCAGCGTTGGCCAGGGTCCGGGAAAACTGTTTTTT
CSVGQGPGKLFF
>TRBJ1-2|NA|TRBV5-1|TRBD1
TGCGCCAGCAGCTCCTTACAGGGGGGAGGTGGCTACACCTTC
CASSSLQGGGGYTF
>TRBJ2-2|NA|TRBV5-6|NA
TGTGCCAGCAGCTTGGGGCGGCGAAACACCGGGGAGCTGTTTTTT
CASSLGRRNTGELFF
>TRBJ2-3|once|TRBV5-1|TRBD2
TGCGCCAGCTACAGCGGGGGGTACACAGATACGCAGTATTTT
CASYSGGYTDTQYF
>TRBJ1-1|NA|TRBV11-2|NA
TGTGCCAGCAGCTCCCCGTGGCAGTTGAACACTGAAGCTTTCTTT
CASSSPWQLNTEAFF
>TRBJ2-5|NA|TRBV7-9|TRBD1
TGTGCCAGCAGTCGGACAGGGGTAGAGACCCAGTACTTC
CASSRTGVETQYF
>TRBJ1-1|NA|TRBV9|TRBD1
TGTGCCAGCAGCGTAGCCGGGACAGGGATTGCCACTGAAGCTTTCTTT
CASSVAGTGIATEAFF
>TRBJ1-6|NA|TRBV2|NA
TGTGCCAGCAGCCCCGACGGAGTGAATTCACCCCTCCACTTT
CASSPDGVNSPLHF
>TRBJ2-2|NA|TRBV5-1|TRBD2
TGCGCCAGCAGCTTGGCCATAGGGGAGGGGCCGGACACCGGGGAGCTGTTTTTT
CASSLAIGEGPDTGELFF
>TRBJ2-2|NA|TRBV5-4|TRBD2
TGTGCCAGCAGCTTGGGGCTAGCGGGGTCGACCGGGGAGCTGTTTTTT
CASSLGLAGSTGELFF
>TRBJ2-1|NA|TRBV20-1|NA
TGCAGTGCTAGGTCCCCAAATGAGCAGTTCTTC
CSARSPNEQFF
>TRBJ2-1|NA|TRBV27|TRBD2
TGTGCCAGCAGTGGCAGACTAGCGCCCTACAATGAGCAGTTCTTC
CASSGRLAPYNEQFF
>TRBJ2-1|NA|TRBV2|NA
TGTGCCAGCAGTGAATATTTGGGGCCCTACAATGAGCAGTTCTTC
CASSEYLGPYNEQFF
>TRBJ2-1|NA|TRBV11-3|TRBD2
TGTGCCAGCAGTCCCGGGACTAGCGGGGGGGTGGGGAATGAGCAGTTCTTC
CASSPGTSGGVGNEQFF
>TRBJ1-5|few|TRBV29-1|TRBD1
TGCAGCGTGGGGACAGAAAATCAGCCCCAGCATTTT
CSVGTENQPQHF
>TRBJ1-1|NA|TRBV7-2|NA
TGTGCCAGCAGCTTAATTAGCGTGAACACTGAAGCTTTCTTT
CASSLISVNTEAFF
>TRBJ1-1|NA|TRBV18|NA
TGTGCCAGCTCACCACAACCAGGATTAAACACTGAAGCTTTCTTT
CASSPQPGLNTEAFF
>TRBJ2-1|NA|TRBV7-3|NA
TGTGCCAGCAGCTTAAAATCGGGGAGAAGCTCCTACAATGAGCAGTTCTTC
CASSLKSGRSSYNEQFF
>TRBJ1-1|NA|TRBV18|NA
TGTGCCAGCTCACCAAGTGTCTCGGGTAGCAGCACTGAAGCTTTCTTT
CASSPSVSGSSTEAFF
>TRBJ2-2|NA|TRBV15|NA
TGTGCCACCAGCAGAGATGGCGGGAACACCGGGGAGCTGTTTTTT
CATSRDGGNTGELFF
>TRBJ2-3|NA|TRBV11-2|TRBD2
TGTGCCAGCAGCACCACCGGGAGCGGGGGACACACTAGCACAGATACGCAGTATTTT
CASSTTGSGGHTSTDTQYF
>TRBJ1-2|NA|TRBV30|NA
TGTGCCTGGACTAAAAACAGGGCCGGGTATGGCTACACCTTC
CAWTKNRAGYGYTF
>TRBJ1-5|NA|TRBV30|TRBD1
TGTGCCTGGAGTGTAAGGTTTGGGACAGAGAATTTTCAGCCCCAGCATTTT
CAWSVRFGTENFQPQHF
>TRBJ2-7|few|TRBV7-9|TRBD1
TGTGCCAGCAGCTCTAGGCTGACAGGGGTCGAGCAGTACTTC
CASSSRLTGVEQYF
>TRBJ2-7|NA|TRBV6-1|NA
TGTGCCAGCAGTGAAAGAAGCAGGGTGATGGTGTGGTACTTC
CASSERSRVMVWYF